This TCR beta chain comes out of a study of T cell responses to AZD1222 COVID-19 vaccine. Study results and caveats: Among those given AZD1222, only 5 to 7 were seropositive at baseline. CD4 TCRs linked to vaccination spanned spike, dominating at 160-218 and 743-854. Scientists sampled the repertoires only once the peak T cell response had passed.

Germline loops: CDR1 MGHRA, CDR2 YSYEKL. V was pared by 0 bases and J by 6 bases, with 23 bases between. This CDR3 comprises 18 residues. TCRdb keeps only in-frame clones here, not all; method: immunoSEQ multiplex PCR. The sample lists about 120,000 clones; approximately 88% were seen once. On this clone itself: Its antigen is undetermined.

This chain connects TRBV4-1 to TRBJ1-1; TRBD1 is a possible D gene (5 bases). The origin of this receptor is an adult in good health. The sequences come from peripheral blood, collected on day 0 of AZD1222 vaccination. The CDR3 reads CASSQDRGAPGTPSEAFF. Written as DNA, the CDR3 is TGCGCCAGCAGCCAAGATCGCGGGGCCCCGGGGACGCCTTCTGAAGCTTTCTTT.